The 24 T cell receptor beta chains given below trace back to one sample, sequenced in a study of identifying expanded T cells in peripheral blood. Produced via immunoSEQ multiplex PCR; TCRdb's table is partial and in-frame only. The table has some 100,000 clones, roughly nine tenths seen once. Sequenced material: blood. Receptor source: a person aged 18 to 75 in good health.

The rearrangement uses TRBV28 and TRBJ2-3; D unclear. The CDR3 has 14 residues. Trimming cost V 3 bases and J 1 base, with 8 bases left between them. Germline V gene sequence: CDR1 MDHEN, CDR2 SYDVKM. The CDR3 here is CASSFYGGTDTQYF. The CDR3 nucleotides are TGTGCCAGCAGTTTCTATGGGGGCACAGATACGCAGTATTTT.

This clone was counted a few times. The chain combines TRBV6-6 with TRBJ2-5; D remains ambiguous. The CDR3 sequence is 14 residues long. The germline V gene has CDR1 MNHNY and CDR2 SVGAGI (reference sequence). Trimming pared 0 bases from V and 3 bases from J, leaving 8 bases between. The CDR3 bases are TGTGCCAGCAGTTACTCGAGTGGAAAAGAGACCCAGTACTTC. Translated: CASSYSSGKETQYF.

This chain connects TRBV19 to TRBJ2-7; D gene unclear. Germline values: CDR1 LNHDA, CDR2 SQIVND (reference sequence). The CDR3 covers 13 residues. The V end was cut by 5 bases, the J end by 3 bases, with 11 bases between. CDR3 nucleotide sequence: TGTGCCAGTAGTGCGGACGAAAACTACGAGCAGTACTTC. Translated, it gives CASSADENYEQYF.

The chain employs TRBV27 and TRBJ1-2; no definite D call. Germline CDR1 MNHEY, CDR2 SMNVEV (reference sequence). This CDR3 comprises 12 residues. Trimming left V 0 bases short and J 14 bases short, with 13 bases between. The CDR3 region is CASSLSGVGLTF. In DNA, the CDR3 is TGTGCCAGCAGTTTATCAGGCGTGGGATTGACCTTC.

CDR3 coding DNA: TGTGCCAGCAGTTACGAGTCCGGGGCCCTTCTCAATGAGCAGTTCTTC. This codes for CASSYESGALLNEQFF. The chain couples TRBV6-5 to TRBJ2-1; perhaps D is TRBD1 or TRBD2 (5 bases each). The CDR3 extends over 16 amino acids. CDR1 is MNHEY and CDR2 is SVGAGI in the germline V gene. V gave up 2 bases and J gave up 6 bases, with 17 bases separating them.

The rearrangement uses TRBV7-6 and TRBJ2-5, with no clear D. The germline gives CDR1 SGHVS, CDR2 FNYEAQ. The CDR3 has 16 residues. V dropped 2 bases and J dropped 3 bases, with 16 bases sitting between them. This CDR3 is CASSLSVWGAEETQYF. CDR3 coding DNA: TGTGCCAGCAGCTTATCGGTGTGGGGTGCGGAAGAGACCCAGTACTTC. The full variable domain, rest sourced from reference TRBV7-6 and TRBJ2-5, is GAGVSQSPRYKVTKRGQDVALRCDPISGHVSLYWYRQALGQGPEFLTYFNYEAQQDKSGLPNDRFSAERPEGSISTLTIQRTEQRDSAMYRCASSLSVWGAEETQYFGPGTRLLVL.

CDR3 protein: CASSRGQVGVNQPQHF. The CDR3 DNA follows: TGTGCCAGCAGCCGCGGACAGGTTGGGGTCAATCAGCCCCAGCATTTT. This sequence joins TRBV5-8 and TRBJ1-5; 7 bases fit TRBD1. V shed 4 bases and J 3 bases; nucleotides not matched to a gene: 10. Germline V gene data show CDR1 as SGHTS and CDR2 as YDEGEE. This CDR3 is built from 16 residues.

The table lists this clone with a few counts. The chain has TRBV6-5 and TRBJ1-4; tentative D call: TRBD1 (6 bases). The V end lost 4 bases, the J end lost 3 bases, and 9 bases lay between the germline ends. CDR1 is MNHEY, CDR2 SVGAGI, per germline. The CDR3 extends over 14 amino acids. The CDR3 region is CASSSPGANEKLFF. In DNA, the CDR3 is TGTGCCAGCAGTTCCCCAGGGGCTAATGAAAAACTGTTTTTT.

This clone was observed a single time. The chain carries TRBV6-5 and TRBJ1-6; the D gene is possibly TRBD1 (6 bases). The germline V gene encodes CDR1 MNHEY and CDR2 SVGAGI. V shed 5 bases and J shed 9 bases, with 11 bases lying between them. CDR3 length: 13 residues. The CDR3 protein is CASSTGSVSPLHF. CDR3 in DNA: TGTGCCAGCAGTACAGGGAGTGTTTCACCCCTCCACTTT.

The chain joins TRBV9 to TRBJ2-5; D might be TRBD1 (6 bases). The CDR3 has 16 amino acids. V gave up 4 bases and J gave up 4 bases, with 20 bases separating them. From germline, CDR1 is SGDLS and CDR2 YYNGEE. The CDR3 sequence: CASSTQGRWGRETQYF. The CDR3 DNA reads TGTGCCAGCAGCACACAAGGACGGTGGGGGCGAGAGACCCAGTACTTC.

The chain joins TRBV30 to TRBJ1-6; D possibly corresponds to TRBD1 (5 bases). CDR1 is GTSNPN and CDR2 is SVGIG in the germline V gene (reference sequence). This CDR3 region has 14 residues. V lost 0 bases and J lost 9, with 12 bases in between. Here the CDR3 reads CAWSVMGGGSPLHF. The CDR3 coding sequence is TGTGCCTGGAGTGTGATGGGGGGAGGTTCACCCCTCCACTTT.

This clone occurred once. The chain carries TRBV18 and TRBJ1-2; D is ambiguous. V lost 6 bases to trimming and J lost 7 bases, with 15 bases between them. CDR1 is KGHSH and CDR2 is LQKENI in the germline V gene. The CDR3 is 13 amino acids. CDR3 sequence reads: CASSASADFGYTF. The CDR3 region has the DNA TGTGCCAGCTCGGCTTCTGCCGATTTTGGCTACACCTTC.

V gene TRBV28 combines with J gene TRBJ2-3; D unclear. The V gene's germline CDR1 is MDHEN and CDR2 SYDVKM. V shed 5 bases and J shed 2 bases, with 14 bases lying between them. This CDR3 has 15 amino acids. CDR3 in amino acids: CASSRVSRVTDTQYF. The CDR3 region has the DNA TGTGCCAGCAGTCGAGTGAGCCGGGTCACAGATACGCAGTATTTT.

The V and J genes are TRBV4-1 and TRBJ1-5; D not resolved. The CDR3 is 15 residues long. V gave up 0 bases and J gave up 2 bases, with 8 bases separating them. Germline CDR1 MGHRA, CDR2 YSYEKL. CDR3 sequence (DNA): TGCGCCAGCAGCCAAGATTTGCGTGGCAATCAGCCCCAGCATTTT. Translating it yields CASSQDLRGNQPQHF.

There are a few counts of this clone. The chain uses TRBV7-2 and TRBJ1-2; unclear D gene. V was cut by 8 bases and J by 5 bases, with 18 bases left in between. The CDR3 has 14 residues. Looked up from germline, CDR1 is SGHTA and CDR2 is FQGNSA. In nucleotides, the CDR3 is TGTGCCAGCCAGTCGGGCCGGGGAGATTATGGCTACACCTTC. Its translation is CASQSGRGDYGYTF.

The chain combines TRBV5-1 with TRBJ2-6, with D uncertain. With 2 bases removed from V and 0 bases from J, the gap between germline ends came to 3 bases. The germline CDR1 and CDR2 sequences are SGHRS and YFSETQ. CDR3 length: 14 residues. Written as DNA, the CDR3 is TGCGCCAGCAGCTTTATCTCTGGGGCCAACGTCCTGACTTTC. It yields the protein CASSFISGANVLTF.

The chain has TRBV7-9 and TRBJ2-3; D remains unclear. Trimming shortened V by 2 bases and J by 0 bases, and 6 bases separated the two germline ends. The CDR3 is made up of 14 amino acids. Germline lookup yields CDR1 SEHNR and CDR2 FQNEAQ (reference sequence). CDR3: CASSLSLSTDTQYF. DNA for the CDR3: TGTGCCAGCAGCTTAAGCCTAAGCACAGATACGCAGTATTTT.

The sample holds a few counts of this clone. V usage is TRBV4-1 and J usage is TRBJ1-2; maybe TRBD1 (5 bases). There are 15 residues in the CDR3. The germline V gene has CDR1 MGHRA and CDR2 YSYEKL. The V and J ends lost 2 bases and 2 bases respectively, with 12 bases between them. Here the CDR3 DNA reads TGCGCCAGCAGCCAAACCGGGACCCAGAACTATGGCTACACCTTC. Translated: CASSQTGTQNYGYTF.

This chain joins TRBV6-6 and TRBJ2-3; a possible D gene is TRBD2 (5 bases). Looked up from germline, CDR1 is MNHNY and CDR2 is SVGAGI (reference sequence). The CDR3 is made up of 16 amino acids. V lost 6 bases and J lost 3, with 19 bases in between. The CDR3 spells CASSRGPPVGTDTQYF. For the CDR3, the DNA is TGTGCCAGCAGCCGAGGGCCTCCGGTGGGGACAGATACGCAGTATTTT.

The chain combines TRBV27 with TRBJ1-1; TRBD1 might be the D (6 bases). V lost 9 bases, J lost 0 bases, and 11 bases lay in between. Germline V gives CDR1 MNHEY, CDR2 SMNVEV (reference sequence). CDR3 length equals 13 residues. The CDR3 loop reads CASQGILNTEAFF. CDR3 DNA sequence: TGTGCCAGTCAGGGGATATTGAACACTGAAGCTTTCTTT.

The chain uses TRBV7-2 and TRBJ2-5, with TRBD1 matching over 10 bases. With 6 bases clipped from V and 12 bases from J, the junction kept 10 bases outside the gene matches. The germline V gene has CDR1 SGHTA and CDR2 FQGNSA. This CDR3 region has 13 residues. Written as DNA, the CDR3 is TGTGCCAGCAGTCACCGGGACAGGGGCGGGAAGTACTTC. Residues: CASSHRDRGGKYF.

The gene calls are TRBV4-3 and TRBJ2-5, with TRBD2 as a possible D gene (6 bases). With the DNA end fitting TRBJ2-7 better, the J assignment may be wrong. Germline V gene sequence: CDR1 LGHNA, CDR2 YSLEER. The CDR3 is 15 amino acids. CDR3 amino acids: CASSQDEEGRYEQYF. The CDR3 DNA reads TGCGCCAGCAGCCAAGATGAGGAGGGCCGCTACGAGCAGTACTTC.

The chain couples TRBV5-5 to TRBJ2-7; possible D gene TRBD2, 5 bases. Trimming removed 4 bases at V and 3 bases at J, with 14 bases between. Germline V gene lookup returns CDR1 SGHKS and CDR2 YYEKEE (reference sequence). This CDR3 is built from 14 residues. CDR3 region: CASSPPPDYYEQYF. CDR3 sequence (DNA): TGTGCCAGCAGCCCCCCCCCTGACTACTACGAGCAGTACTTC. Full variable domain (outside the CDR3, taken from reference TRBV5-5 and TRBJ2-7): DAGVTQSPTHLIKTRGQQVTLRCSPISGHKSVSWYQQVLGQGPQFIFQYYEKEERGRGNFPDRFSARQFPNYSSELNVNALLLGDSALYLCASSPPPDYYEQYFGPGTRLTVT.

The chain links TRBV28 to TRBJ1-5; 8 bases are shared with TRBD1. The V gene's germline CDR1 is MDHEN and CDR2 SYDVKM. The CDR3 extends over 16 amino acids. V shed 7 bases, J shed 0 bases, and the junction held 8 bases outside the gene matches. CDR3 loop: CASNDRGKGSNQPQHF. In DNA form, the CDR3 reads TGTGCCAGCAACGACAGGGGAAAGGGTAGCAATCAGCCCCAGCATTTT.